Listed below are T cell receptor beta chains from one sample, sequenced in a study of T cells in tuberculosis. Clones were read by immunoSEQ multiplex PCR, and TCRdb kept only the in-frame ones, dropping some. The sample records 85,000 to 90,000 clones, approximately 91% being singletons. The specimen sequenced was CD1b-GMM tetramer-negative cells sorted from PBMCs. The receptors were gathered from an adult woman with latent tuberculosis. Each CDR3 is given with its conserved first and last residue.

CASRYRGWMGIQETQYF,TRBJ2-5,TRBV27
CASSLSLQGADTQYF,TRBJ2-3,TRBV27
CASSLTDPSNQPQHF,TRBJ1-5,TRBV2
CSVEVGTGWEQFF,TRBJ2-1,TRBV29-1
CASSEARRGGYTF,TRBJ1-2,TRBV25-1
CASSPSRAGSNQPQHF,TRBJ1-5,TRBV18
CASSRKPGSAWEKLFF,TRBJ1-4,TRBV27
CASRENYEQYF,TRBJ2-7,TRBV10-1
CASSVGPNEKLFF,TRBJ1-4,TRBV6-4
CASSADGSSYNSPLHF,TRBJ1-6,TRBV9
CASSLEDNSPLHF,TRBJ1-6,TRBV6-6
CASSLGGFYEQYF,TRBJ2-7,TRBV5-1
CASSLVFLGQSDSNQPQHF,TRBJ1-5,TRBV5-1
CSAGIAGEQFF,TRBJ2-1,TRBV20-1
CASSDRAYGYTF,TRBJ1-2,TRBV18
CASSYGGTDEQFF,TRBJ2-1,TRBV11-3
CASSARGGRTDTQYF,TRBJ2-3,TRBV7-3
CASSLIQFQVTGELFF,TRBJ2-2,TRBV6-5
CATSRDKSSGAETQYF,TRBJ2-5,TRBV15
CSAADDRARRGEQYF,TRBJ2-7,TRBV29-1
CASSPTGASNQPQHF,TRBJ1-5,TRBV7-9
CASSYLAQANYGYTF,TRBJ1-2,TRBV6-5
CASSAATGSNNSPLHF,TRBJ1-6,TRBV5-1
CASSLAAGGRETQYF,TRBJ2-5,TRBV7-9
CASSPRGGIYNEQFF,TRBJ2-1,TRBV5-4
CASTDGYTF,TRBJ1-2,TRBV7-2
CASSLSRQLKETQYF,TRBJ2-5,TRBV7-9
CAWRSGTSFNEQYF,TRBJ2-7,TRBV30
CASSLISGNTGELFF,TRBJ2-2,TRBV7-2
CASSPSSGGYNEQFF,TRBJ2-1,TRBV7-2
CASSQNRGGNQPQHF,TRBJ1-5,TRBV7-2
CASSQDGTESSSGNTIYF,TRBJ1-3,TRBV4-2
CASNRDGANVLTF,TRBJ2-6,TRBV6-6
CASSGRSKLPQETQYF,TRBJ2-5,TRBV7-2
CASSLPFETQYF,TRBJ2-5,TRBV7-2
CASSPAGGNTIYF,TRBJ1-3,TRBV7-9
CASSLDGGAADGYTF,TRBJ1-2,TRBV11-2
CASGHRDRVNQPQHF,TRBJ1-5,TRBV2
CASSLVGHLYNEQFF,TRBJ2-1,TRBV5-1
CASSKWGDPTNEKLFF,TRBJ1-4,TRBV7-2
CASSTGGIWDSYEQYF,TRBJ2-7,TRBV13
CATRDRVGNEQFF,TRBJ2-1,TRBV19
CASSLAPGAYEQYF,TRBJ2-7,TRBV7-2
CASSYSRDSRPGYTF,TRBJ1-2,TRBV6-5
CASMWQGKETQYF,TRBJ2-5,TRBV2
CSAGGSTGELFF,TRBJ2-2,TRBV29-1
CASSSGTGLPGNTIYF,TRBJ1-3,TRBV6-5
CASSTTGGRKTQYF,TRBJ2-5,TRBV19
CASSLEVRPSGVDTQYF,TRBJ2-3,TRBV5-4
CASGGQTNEKLFF,TRBJ1-4,TRBV2
CASKPVTTSGITDTQYF,TRBJ2-3,TRBV27
CASSEYRGSNQPQHF,TRBJ1-5,TRBV10-2
CSAGDRGVADTQYF,TRBJ2-3,TRBV29-1
CASSYATGIQETQYF,TRBJ2-5,TRBV6-6
CASSFSGGPGELFF,TRBJ2-2,TRBV27